These 22 T cell receptor beta chains share one sample of origin, sequenced in a study of blood T cell repertoires in COVID-19 (dated by TCRdb to about 2020). The library was obtained by the immunoSEQ multiplex PCR assay. TCRdb limited this immuneACCESS table to in-frame rearrangements with V and J called. A share of clones is missing; checked studies link under half to unresolved V genes, and the rest is unexplained. The sample table shows about 170,000 clones, and around four fifths are seen once. The biggest ten clones account for about 14% of the sample. Sequenced material: peripheral blood. These receptors originate from a woman aged 70-85 years with COVID-19, enrolled during active disease.

CDR3 amino acids: CASSLTSAGELFF. The CDR3 region has the DNA TGTGCCAGCAGCTTAACTAGCGCCGGGGAGCTGTTTTTT. This chain links TRBV5-5 with TRBJ2-2; 7 positions match TRBD2. Per the germline V gene, CDR1 is SGHKS and CDR2 is YYEKEE (reference sequence). V shed 2 bases, J shed 6 bases, and the junction held 1 base outside the gene matches. This CDR3 spans 13 amino acids.

The chain carries TRBV15 and TRBJ2-5, with a weak D call TRBD1 (6 bases). The CDR3 runs 14 residues. The V gene lost 4 bases and the J gene lost 5 bases, with 14 bases spanning the gap. The germline V gene has CDR1 LNHNV and CDR2 YYDKDF (reference sequence). CDR3 sequence: CATSTKDRRETQYF. For the CDR3, the DNA is TGTGCCACCAGCACGAAGGACAGACGGGAGACCCAGTACTTC.

V and J are TRBV5-5 and TRBJ1-2, with D unresolved. In germline, CDR1 is SGHKS, CDR2 YYEKEE (reference sequence). Deletions cut 5 bases from V and 4 bases from J, with 12 bases between. This CDR3 is built from 13 residues. The CDR3 sequence: CASRYTESYGYTF. CDR3 bases: TGTGCCAGCAGGTATACAGAATCCTATGGCTACACCTTC.

The J gene is TRBJ2-7, the V gene TRBV3-1 (or the pseudogene TRBV3-2); the D gene is possibly TRBD1 (5 bases). The CDR3 runs 13 residues. Per the germline V gene, CDR1 is LGHDT and CDR2 is YNNKEL (reference sequence). V lost 0 bases and J lost 9, with 12 bases in between. The CDR3 spells CASSQDPGIVQYF. CDR3 in DNA: TGTGCCAGCAGCCAAGATCCAGGGATCGTGCAGTACTTC.

This chain connects TRBV28 to TRBJ2-1; possible D gene TRBD1, 6 bases. The CDR3 length is 13 residues. Trimming left V 10 bases short and J 2 bases short, with 12 bases between. CDR1 is MDHEN and CDR2 is SYDVKM in the germline V gene. The DNA for the CDR3 is TGTGCCACAGGGGAGCGGACCTACAATGAGCAGTTCTTC. Translated, it gives CATGERTYNEQFF.

This rearrangement joins TRBV12-3 or TRBV12-4 to TRBJ1-1; D gene uncertain. Trimming left V 7 bases short and J 1 base short, with 10 bases between. There are 13 residues in the CDR3. Here the CDR3 DNA reads TGTGCCAGCAAACAACCGGGGAACACTGAAGCTTTCTTT. Protein sequence: CASKQPGNTEAFF.

V is TRBV18 and J is TRBJ1-1, with D perhaps matching TRBD1 (6 bases). Trimming shortened V by 5 bases and J by 0 bases, and 7 bases separated the two germline ends. CDR1 is KGHSH, CDR2 LQKENI, per germline. The CDR3 runs 13 residues. DNA of the CDR3: TGTGCCAGCTCAGAGGGGGTGAACACTGAAGCTTTCTTT. Translated: CASSEGVNTEAFF.

V gene TRBV19 combines with J gene TRBJ1-1; D not certain. Per the germline V gene, CDR1 is LNHDA and CDR2 is SQIVND (reference sequence). Trimming took 6 bases from V and 5 from J, leaving 13 bases between them. The CDR3 covers 13 residues. In DNA form, the CDR3 reads TGTGCCAGTAGCACGGAAGCCGGGACTGAAGCTTTCTTT. Translated, it gives CASSTEAGTEAFF.

This clone has a handful of counts. The rearrangement uses TRBV15 and TRBJ1-2; maybe TRBD1 (6 bases). Trimming took off 1 base at V and 4 bases at J, with 10 bases between the two ends. The V gene's germline CDR1 is LNHNV and CDR2 YYDKDF (reference sequence). CDR3 length: 14 residues. The CDR3 region is CATSRAGDAYGYTF. In DNA, the CDR3 is TGTGCCACCAGCAGAGCAGGGGATGCCTATGGCTACACCTTC.

This chain links TRBV19 with TRBJ1-5; 9 bases agree with TRBD1. Germline loops: CDR1 LNHDA, CDR2 SQIVND (reference sequence). The V gene end was trimmed by 4 bases and the J gene end by 3 bases; junction bases not matched to a gene: 4. The CDR3 is 15 residues long. CDR3 bases: TGTGCCAGTAGTACCGGGACAGGGTTCAATCAGCCCCAGCATTTT. This sequence encodes CASSTGTGFNQPQHF.

DNA of the CDR3: TGTGCCAGCGCCCTCCGGGACAGGCATTACAATGAGCAGTTCTTC. Its translation is CASALRDRHYNEQFF. This chain connects TRBV19 to TRBJ2-1, with 8 bases fitting TRBD1. This CDR3 comprises 15 residues. Germline V gives CDR1 LNHDA, CDR2 SQIVND (reference sequence). The J segment lost 4 bases and the V segment lost 9 bases, leaving 11 bases of the junction unmatched.

The genes are TRBV7-2 and TRBJ1-2; 9 bases agree with TRBD1. Trimming cost V 2 bases and J 6 bases; bases outside gene matches: 7. Germline CDR1 and CDR2: SGHTA and FQGNSA. This CDR3 comprises 15 residues. The CDR3 protein is CASSLRLGQGNGYTF. Written as DNA, the CDR3 is TGTGCCAGCAGCTTAAGATTGGGACAGGGAAATGGCTACACCTTC.

V usage is TRBV15 and J usage is TRBJ1-4; no definite D call. Trimming took off 1 base at V and 5 bases at J, with 11 bases between the two ends. This CDR3 has 15 amino acids. Germline V gene lookup returns CDR1 LNHNV and CDR2 YYDKDF (reference sequence). CDR3 loop: CATSRGQSANEKLFF. The CDR3 nucleotides read TGTGCCACCAGCAGAGGTCAATCAGCGAATGAAAAACTGTTTTTT.

The chain employs TRBV30 and TRBJ1-1; tentative D call: TRBD1 (6 bases). The CDR3 has 13 residues. CDR1 GTSNPN and CDR2 SVGIG come from the germline V gene (reference sequence). Between the trimmed V and J ends, which lost 4 bases and 5 bases, there was a span of 14 bases. CDR3 protein: CAWNSGVGTEAFF. The CDR3 DNA is TGTGCCTGGAATTCAGGGGTTGGAACTGAAGCTTTCTTT.

The rearrangement links TRBV25-1 to TRBJ2-2; TRBD2 matches 12 bases. V lost 6 bases, J lost 7 bases, and 12 bases stayed unmatched. The CDR3 has 17 residues. Germline V gene sequence: CDR1 MGHDK, CDR2 SYGVNS. CDR3 in DNA: TGTGCCAGCAGGGGTGATCTAGCGGGAGGGCCGTACGGGGAGCTGTTTTTT. As protein: CASRGDLAGGPYGELFF.

The chain joins TRBV6-5 to TRBJ2-2, with a tentative D call TRBD1 (6 bases). Germline V gene sequence: CDR1 MNHEY, CDR2 SVGAGI. CDR3 length: 14 residues. Trimming removed 8 bases at V and 0 bases at J, with 10 bases between. CDR3 sequence: CASGDTPNTGELFF. In DNA, the CDR3 is TGTGCCAGCGGGGACACACCGAACACCGGGGAGCTGTTTTTT.

The chain is built from TRBV15 and TRBJ1-1, with D maybe TRBD1 (6 bases). CDR3 length: 15 amino acids. The germline V gene has CDR1 LNHNV and CDR2 YYDKDF (reference sequence). Trimming removed 1 base at V and 5 bases at J, with 14 bases between. CDR3 DNA sequence: TGTGCCACCAGCAGAGGGGCAGGGGAGAGGACTGAAGCTTTCTTT. Protein: CATSRGAGERTEAFF.

J is TRBJ1-2 and V is TRBV7-2; 10 bases map to TRBD1. CDR1 is SGHTA, CDR2 FQGNSA, per germline. The CDR3 is 13 residues long. The V gene end was trimmed by 10 bases and the J gene end by 8 bases; junction bases not matched to a gene: 10. CDR3 bases: TGTGCCACCTATGGGGACAGGGGCGAGGGCTACACCTTC. Translating it yields CATYGDRGEGYTF.

The J gene is TRBJ2-2, the V gene TRBV7-2; 7 bases map to TRBD2. J was trimmed by 5 bases and V by 5 bases; bases with no gene match: 5. The germline CDR1 and CDR2 sequences are SGHTA and FQGNSA. This CDR3 has 14 amino acids. The CDR3 nucleotides are TGTGCCAGCAGCGGGACTATTGTGACCGGGGAGCTGTTTTTT. It codes for CASSGTIVTGELFF. The whole variable domain, filled in from reference TRBV7-2 and TRBJ2-2, reads GAGVSQSPSNKVTEKGKDVELRCDPISGHTALYWYRQSLGQGLEFLIYFQGNSAPDKSGLPSDRFSAERTGGSVSTLTIQRTQQEDSAVYLCASSGTIVTGELFFGEGSRLTVL.

The V gene is TRBV6-5, the J gene TRBJ1-3; 11 positions agree with TRBD1. J gave up 0 bases and V 8 bases, and 3 bases lay outside the gene matches. Germline V gene data show CDR1 as MNHEY and CDR2 as SVGAGI. This CDR3 is built from 15 residues. The CDR3 nucleotides are TGTGCCAGCGGGGGACAGGGGGTCTCTGGAAACACCATATATTTT. Amino acids: CASGGQGVSGNTIYF.

Details on this clone: The junction and the germline gene differ at one end; a read error may be behind it. V gene TRBV7-7 combines with J gene TRBJ2-5; TRBD1 matches 9 bases. The CDR3 has 15 residues. From germline, CDR1 is SSHAT and CDR2 FNYEAQ (reference sequence). In DNA, the CDR3 is TGTGCTAGCAGAGCCGGGACAGGGTTAATAGAGACCCAGTACTTC. Residues: CASRAGTGLIETQYF.

The chain joins TRBV27 to TRBJ2-3; 7 bases are a match to TRBD2. The CDR3 length is 16 residues. The germline V gene has CDR1 MNHEY and CDR2 SMNVEV (reference sequence). V shed 8 bases and J 7 bases; nucleotides not matched to a gene: 18. The DNA for the CDR3 is TGTGCCAGCCAAAGCAGTCGGCCGGGACTACACTATACGCAGTATTTT. It translates to CASQSSRPGLHYTQYF.